The rows below give T cell receptor beta chains drawn from one sample of a study of vaccination effects on CD4 cells after COVID-19. Their antigen targets remain unknown. Generated by immunoSEQ multiplex PCR, the TCRdb table keeps only in-frame clones and is missing some. The repertoire includes some 15,000 clones, around 84% of them detected once, and 25% to 30% sits in the top ten. The sequencing used CD4+ T cells from PBMCs cultured with HCoV-NL63 spike peptides, collected after COVID-19 vaccination. These TCRs come from a human donor who had a prior SARS-CoV-2 infection. CDR3s include the opening cysteine and the closing phenylalanine or tryptophan. The D gene is left open where the match is weak. Not all rows give a size; the values are once, few, many and, for expanded clones, a class.

V gene: TRBV30
clone size: .
D gene: TRBD1
J gene: TRBJ2-3
CDR3 DNA: TGTGCCTGGGGCGCCCGACAGGGGGCGCCCACAGATACGCAGTATTTT
CDR3 protein: CAWGARQGAPTDTQYF

V gene: TRBV7-2
clone size: .
D gene: TRBD1
J gene: TRBJ1-4
CDR3 DNA: TGTGCCAGCAGCCCGGGGGACAGGGGGCATGAAAAACTGTTTTTT
CDR3 protein: CASSPGDRGHEKLFF

V gene: TRBV2
clone size: .
D gene: .
J gene: TRBJ1-4
CDR3 DNA: TGTGCCAGCAACTCCCGACGGGATGAAAAACTGTTTTTT
CDR3 protein: CASNSRRDEKLFF

V gene: TRBV19
clone size: .
D gene: TRBD1
J gene: TRBJ1-5
CDR3 DNA: TGTGCCAGTAAAATTGGGGGCAGGGGGCAGAATCAGCCCCAGCATTTT
CDR3 protein: CASKIGGRGQNQPQHF

V gene: TRBV27
clone size: .
D gene: .
J gene: TRBJ2-2
CDR3 DNA: TGTGCCAGCAGCCAGGACACCGGGGAGCTGTTTTTT
CDR3 protein: CASSQDTGELFF

V gene: TRBV4-3
clone size: .
D gene: .
J gene: TRBJ2-7
CDR3 DNA: TGCGCCTGGGCCCGGACTGGTGTCTCCTACGAGCAGTACTTC
CDR3 protein: CAWARTGVSYEQYF

V gene: TRBV14
clone size: .
D gene: .
J gene: TRBJ2-3
CDR3 DNA: TGTGCCAGCAGCCAAGGAATGGTGGCAGATACGCAGTATTTT
CDR3 protein: CASSQGMVADTQYF

V gene: TRBV7-6
clone size: .
D gene: TRBD2
J gene: TRBJ2-7
CDR3 DNA: TGTGCCAGCAGCACGAACCCATTGACTAGCGCTCTCTCCTACGAGCAGTACTTC
CDR3 protein: CASSTNPLTSALSYEQYF

V gene: TRBV18
clone size: .
D gene: .
J gene: TRBJ2-1
CDR3 DNA: TGTGCCAGCTCCCCTAGCGTCGATGAGCAGTTCTTC
CDR3 protein: CASSPSVDEQFF

V gene: TRBV18
clone size: .
D gene: TRBD2
J gene: TRBJ2-3
CDR3 DNA: TGTGCCAGCTCACCCACCGGGACTAGCGGAGGGAGCACAGATACGCAGTATTTT
CDR3 protein: CASSPTGTSGGSTDTQYF

V gene: TRBV5-6
clone size: .
D gene: .
J gene: TRBJ2-3
CDR3 DNA: TGTGCCAGCAGCCCAACCGTTCCCACAGATACGCAGTATTTT
CDR3 protein: CASSPTVPTDTQYF

V gene: TRBV10-3
clone size: few
D gene: .
J gene: TRBJ1-4
CDR3 DNA: TGTGCCATCAGTGAGCATGGGTCCACAGGTACTGAAAAACTGTTTTTT
CDR3 protein: CAISEHGSTGTEKLFF

V gene: TRBV5-5
clone size: .
D gene: .
J gene: TRBJ2-4
CDR3 DNA: TGTGCCAGCAGCTTGAAATCTGTTGGGGGTGTGATTGTCAAAAACATTCAGTACTTC
CDR3 protein: CASSLKSVGGVIVKNIQYF

V gene: TRBV25-1
clone size: .
D gene: .
J gene: TRBJ2-7
CDR3 DNA: TGTGCCAGCAGTGCCTCCAAGCAGTACTTC
CDR3 protein: CASSASKQYF

V gene: TRBV14
clone size: .
D gene: .
J gene: TRBJ2-1
CDR3 DNA: TGTGCCAGCAGCCAAGGATGGGGATCCTCCTACAATGAGCAGTTCTTC
CDR3 protein: CASSQGWGSSYNEQFF

V gene: TRBV5-6
clone size: few
D gene: .
J gene: TRBJ2-1
CDR3 DNA: TGTGCCAGCAGCTTGATTTTTAGGGCGGGACAGGAGCAGTTCTTC
CDR3 protein: CASSLIFRAGQEQFF

V gene: TRBV6-6
clone size: .
D gene: .
J gene: TRBJ2-7
CDR3 DNA: TGTGCCAGCAGTTACTCGTCTAGTTTCTACGAGCAGTACTTC
CDR3 protein: CASSYSSSFYEQYF

V gene: TRBV6-6
clone size: .
D gene: .
J gene: TRBJ2-7
CDR3 DNA: TGTGCCAGCAGTGCCCTCCGAGTTATACACGAGCAGTACTTC
CDR3 protein: CASSALRVIHEQYF

V gene: TRBV12-3/TRBV12-4
clone size: .
D gene: .
J gene: TRBJ1-5
CDR3 DNA: TGTGCCAGCAGTTTAGCGAGTTTTCAGCCCCAGCATTTT
CDR3 protein: CASSLASFQPQHF

V gene: TRBV18
clone size: .
D gene: TRBD1
J gene: TRBJ1-2
CDR3 DNA: TGTGCCAGCTCGGCGGGACAGGGTTGGTCCTATGGCTACACCTTC
CDR3 protein: CASSAGQGWSYGYTF

V gene: TRBV5-4
clone size: once
D gene: .
J gene: TRBJ2-2
CDR3 DNA: TGTGCCAGCAGCTCCCCGGCAGGGACCGGGGAGCTGTTTTTT
CDR3 protein: CASSSPAGTGELFF

V gene: TRBV18
clone size: few
D gene: .
J gene: TRBJ1-3
CDR3 DNA: TGTGCCAGCTCACCACCGGCGGGAAACACCATATATTTT
CDR3 protein: CASSPPAGNTIYF

V gene: TRBV3-1/TRBV3-2
clone size: .
D gene: .
J gene: TRBJ1-2
CDR3 DNA: TGTGCCAGCAGCCAAGGGTCGGGGGTGAGTGGCTACACCTTC
CDR3 protein: CASSQGSGVSGYTF

V gene: TRBV18
clone size: .
D gene: .
J gene: TRBJ2-5
CDR3 DNA: TGTGCCAGCTCACCTAACCACCAAGAGACCCAGTACTTC
CDR3 protein: CASSPNHQETQYF

V gene: TRBV7-7
clone size: .
D gene: TRBD1
J gene: TRBJ1-2
CDR3 DNA: TGTGCTAGCAGCTCAACCCGGGACAGGGACTTTCGTGGCTACACCTTC
CDR3 protein: CASSSTRDRDFRGYTF

V gene: TRBV13
clone size: .
D gene: .
J gene: TRBJ2-7
CDR3 DNA: TGTGCCAGCAGCTTAGGCCTCACGGTAGAGATGTACTTC
CDR3 protein: CASSLGLTVEMYF

V gene: TRBV2
clone size: .
D gene: TRBD1
J gene: TRBJ1-6
CDR3 DNA: TGTGCCAGCAGTATGGACAGGGTCTCCTATAATTCACCCCTCCACTTT
CDR3 protein: CASSMDRVSYNSPLHF

V gene: TRBV4-1
clone size: .
D gene: .
J gene: TRBJ2-1
CDR3 DNA: TGCGCCAGCAGCCAAGATTCGACCGTCACGCAGTTCTTC
CDR3 protein: CASSQDSTVTQFF

V gene: TRBV6-5
clone size: .
D gene: .
J gene: TRBJ2-7
CDR3 DNA: TGTGCCAGCAGTCGCCTCGGAACGGACTACGAGCAGTACTTC
CDR3 protein: CASSRLGTDYEQYF

V gene: TRBV7-2
clone size: .
D gene: .
J gene: TRBJ2-3
CDR3 DNA: TGTGCCAGCAGCTTAGATGGCAACACAGATACGCAGTATTTT
CDR3 protein: CASSLDGNTDTQYF

V gene: TRBV11-2
clone size: .
D gene: TRBD2
J gene: TRBJ2-3
CDR3 DNA: TGTGCCAGCAGCTTAGCCCGGGGGGGTAGCGGGGTTAGCACAGATACGCAGTATTTT
CDR3 protein: CASSLARGGSGVSTDTQYF

V gene: TRBV9
clone size: .
D gene: .
J gene: TRBJ2-1
CDR3 DNA: TGTGCCAGCAGCGCTACTAGTCTAACCTCCTACAATGAGCAGTTCTTC
CDR3 protein: CASSATSLTSYNEQFF

V gene: TRBV30
clone size: .
D gene: .
J gene: TRBJ2-1
CDR3 DNA: TGTGCCTGGGGGGGGACGGTATACAATGAGCAGTTCTTC
CDR3 protein: CAWGGTVYNEQFF

V gene: TRBV6-1
clone size: .
D gene: .
J gene: TRBJ2-7
CDR3 DNA: TGTGCCAGCAGTGAACAGGGCTTACAGGGTGATGCCTACGAGCAGTACTTC
CDR3 protein: CASSEQGLQGDAYEQYF

V gene: TRBV4-3
clone size: .
D gene: .
J gene: TRBJ2-3
CDR3 DNA: TGCGCCAGCAGCTCAAGATCGACGCTCGGTACAGATACGCAGTATTTT
CDR3 protein: CASSSRSTLGTDTQYF

V gene: TRBV2
clone size: few
D gene: .
J gene: TRBJ2-7
CDR3 DNA: TGTGCCAGCAGTGTCCCGGCCTCCCCCTACGAGCAGTACTTC
CDR3 protein: CASSVPASPYEQYF

V gene: TRBV7-3
clone size: once
D gene: .
J gene: TRBJ2-2
CDR3 DNA: TGTGCCAGCAGCTCGAACACCGGGGAGCTGTTTTTT
CDR3 protein: CASSSNTGELFF

V gene: TRBV6-6
clone size: once
D gene: .
J gene: TRBJ1-2
CDR3 DNA: TGTGCCAGCAGTTACTCCGGACGGCTCTATGGCTACACCTTC
CDR3 protein: CASSYSGRLYGYTF

V gene: TRBV6-6
clone size: .
D gene: .
J gene: TRBJ2-7
CDR3 DNA: TGTGCCAGCAGGACAAACTACGAGCAGTACTTC
CDR3 protein: CASRTNYEQYF

V gene: TRBV19
clone size: .
D gene: .
J gene: TRBJ1-5
CDR3 DNA: TGTGCCAGTAGTATACGAACCCCCTGGGGGGCGATGGGCAATCAGCCCCAGCATTTT
CDR3 protein: CASSIRTPWGAMGNQPQHF